These T cell receptor beta chains were read from a single sample in a study of CD8+ T cells in alopecia areata. Some clones are missing from TCRdb's copy, which holds only in-frame ones; the method was immunoSEQ multiplex PCR. The sample carries under 350,000 clones, 58% recorded once. This specimen was CD4+ T cells sorted from blood, taken at week 24, from a patient treated with tofacitinib. The receptors were sampled from a human donor with alopecia areata. CDR3s include the opening cysteine and the closing phenylalanine or tryptophan. A D gene is named only where the DNA matches it firmly. Clone sizes are given selectively: once, few, many, or a class where the clone is expanded.

V gene: TRBV4-3; J gene: TRBJ2-7; D gene: .; CDR3 length: 16; clone size: .; CDR3 protein: CASSFAVRSRGDEQYF; CDR3 DNA: TGCGCCAGCAGCTTTGCCGTCCGGTCGAGGGGGGACGAGCAGTACTTC
V gene: TRBV28; J gene: TRBJ1-2; D gene: .; CDR3 length: 13; clone size: .; CDR3 protein: CASSLAGRYGYTF; CDR3 DNA: TGTGCCAGCAGTTTGGCAGGGCGCTATGGCTACACCTTC
V gene: TRBV4-1; J gene: TRBJ2-3; D gene: TRBD1; CDR3 length: 16; clone size: .; CDR3 protein: CASRQGETLSTDTQYF; CDR3 DNA: TGCGCCAGCAGACAGGGGGAGACTCTTAGCACAGATACGCAGTATTTT
V gene: TRBV5-1; J gene: TRBJ1-2; D gene: .; CDR3 length: 16; clone size: .; CDR3 protein: CASSLSGQTHFSGYTF; CDR3 DNA: TGCGCCAGCAGCTTGTCCGGACAGACCCACTTCTCTGGCTACACCTTC
V gene: TRBV30; J gene: TRBJ1-3; D gene: .; CDR3 length: 16; clone size: .; CDR3 protein: CAWRLRQRHSGNTIYF; CDR3 DNA: TGTGCCTGGAGACTTAGACAGCGACACTCTGGAAACACCATATATTTT
V gene: TRBV5-6; J gene: TRBJ2-4; D gene: .; CDR3 length: 15; clone size: few; CDR3 protein: CASSFISGLGDIQYF; CDR3 DNA: TGTGCCAGCAGCTTCATTTCAGGCCTCGGGGACATTCAGTACTTC
V gene: TRBV4-3; J gene: TRBJ1-6; D gene: .; CDR3 length: 15; clone size: .; CDR3 protein: CASSQDWTTTSPLHF; CDR3 DNA: TGCGCCAGCAGCCAAGATTGGACGACCACTTCACCCCTCCACTTT
V gene: TRBV10-3; J gene: TRBJ1-2; D gene: TRBD1; CDR3 length: 13; clone size: few; CDR3 protein: CAISYGQGNGYTF; CDR3 DNA: TGTGCCATCAGTTACGGACAGGGAAATGGCTACACCTTC
V gene: TRBV30; J gene: TRBJ2-3; D gene: TRBD2; CDR3 length: 17; clone size: few; CDR3 protein: CAWSVPLLAGGPDTQYF; CDR3 DNA: TGTGCCTGGAGTGTACCCCTACTAGCGGGGGGGCCAGATACGCAGTATTTT
V gene: TRBV27; J gene: TRBJ1-5; D gene: .; CDR3 length: 13; clone size: .; CDR3 protein: CASSLSWSQPQHF; CDR3 DNA: TGTGCCAGCAGTTTATCGTGGAGCCAGCCCCAGCATTTT
V gene: TRBV28; J gene: TRBJ2-3; D gene: .; CDR3 length: 11; clone size: .; CDR3 protein: CASSTIDTQYF; CDR3 DNA: TGTGCCAGCAGCACAATAGATACGCAGTATTTT
V gene: TRBV28; J gene: TRBJ2-5; D gene: .; CDR3 length: 13; clone size: .; CDR3 protein: CASSSPDKETQYF; CDR3 DNA: TGTGCCAGCAGTTCCCCAGATAAAGAGACCCAGTACTTC
V gene: TRBV10-3; J gene: TRBJ2-5; D gene: .; CDR3 length: 14; clone size: .; CDR3 protein: CAIRDPTTQETQYF; CDR3 DNA: TGTGCCATCAGGGACCCGACTACACAAGAGACCCAGTACTTC
V gene: TRBV10-3; J gene: TRBJ1-6; D gene: .; CDR3 length: 14; clone size: once; CDR3 protein: CAISESSYNSPLHF; CDR3 DNA: TGTGCCATCAGTGAAAGCTCCTATAATTCACCCCTCCACTTT
V gene: TRBV5-4; J gene: TRBJ2-5; D gene: TRBD2; CDR3 length: 16; clone size: few; CDR3 protein: CASSLVGLAGGETQYF; CDR3 DNA: TGTGCCAGCAGCTTGGTGGGACTAGCGGGCGGGGAGACCCAGTACTTC
V gene: TRBV29-1; J gene: TRBJ1-1; D gene: .; CDR3 length: 12; clone size: .; CDR3 protein: CSVKGLNTEAFF; CDR3 DNA: TGCAGCGTCAAGGGCCTGAACACTGAAGCTTTCTTT
V gene: TRBV6-6; J gene: TRBJ2-7; D gene: .; CDR3 length: 13; clone size: once; CDR3 protein: CASSSRRDYEQYF; CDR3 DNA: TGTGCCAGCAGTTCTCGGAGGGACTACGAGCAGTACTTC
V gene: TRBV29-1; J gene: TRBJ2-7; D gene: TRBD1; CDR3 length: 18; clone size: .; CDR3 protein: CSAARLGTGKGQGYEQYF; CDR3 DNA: TGCAGCGCAGCGCGCCTCGGGACAGGGAAGGGACAAGGCTACGAGCAGTACTTC
V gene: TRBV30; J gene: TRBJ2-7; D gene: TRBD1; CDR3 length: 13; clone size: .; CDR3 protein: CAWTRDRAYEQYF; CDR3 DNA: TGTGCCTGGACCCGGGACAGGGCCTACGAGCAGTACTTC
V gene: TRBV10-3; J gene: TRBJ1-1; D gene: .; CDR3 length: 13; clone size: .; CDR3 protein: CAISLDRNTEAFF; CDR3 DNA: TGTGCCATCAGTCTGGACAGGAACACTGAAGCTTTCTTT
V gene: TRBV6-1; J gene: TRBJ1-5; D gene: .; CDR3 length: 14; clone size: .; CDR3 protein: CASVRTAYNQPQHF; CDR3 DNA: TGTGCCAGCGTTAGGACAGCCTACAATCAGCCCCAGCATTTT
V gene: TRBV5-1; J gene: TRBJ2-6; D gene: .; CDR3 length: 15; clone size: .; CDR3 protein: CASSRDITGANVLTF; CDR3 DNA: TGCGCCAGCAGCCGTGACATTACTGGGGCCAACGTCCTGACTTTC
V gene: TRBV4-1; J gene: TRBJ2-5; D gene: .; CDR3 length: 16; clone size: few; CDR3 protein: CASSQESRGSRETQYF; CDR3 DNA: TGCGCCAGCAGCCAAGAAAGTCGGGGATCGAGGGAGACCCAGTACTTC
V gene: TRBV10-3; J gene: TRBJ2-7; D gene: .; CDR3 length: 15; clone size: once; CDR3 protein: CAISEPGGPGGEQYF; CDR3 DNA: TGTGCCATCAGTGAGCCCGGGGGCCCAGGGGGCGAGCAGTACTTC
V gene: TRBV9; J gene: TRBJ2-3; D gene: .; CDR3 length: 14; clone size: .; CDR3 protein: CASSVSPAPDTQYF; CDR3 DNA: TGTGCCAGCAGCGTAAGTCCCGCCCCAGATACGCAGTATTTT
V gene: TRBV9; J gene: TRBJ2-1; D gene: .; CDR3 length: 13; clone size: .; CDR3 protein: CASSVTVFNEQFF; CDR3 DNA: TGTGCCAGCAGCGTGACCGTCTTCAATGAGCAGTTCTTC
V gene: TRBV4-2; J gene: TRBJ1-2; D gene: TRBD1; CDR3 length: 15; clone size: .; CDR3 protein: CASSQSTGNDYGYTF; CDR3 DNA: TGTGCCAGCAGCCAATCGACAGGGAACGACTATGGCTACACCTTC
V gene: TRBV5-6; J gene: TRBJ1-2; D gene: .; CDR3 length: 15; clone size: .; CDR3 protein: CASSLGLWEKDGYTF; CDR3 DNA: TGTGCCAGCAGCTTGGGATTGTGGGAGAAGGACGGCTACACCTTC
V gene: TRBV28; J gene: TRBJ1-1; D gene: .; CDR3 length: 16; clone size: once; CDR3 protein: CASSLRQGKRRAEAFF; CDR3 DNA: TGTGCCAGCAGTTTGAGGCAGGGTAAAAGGAGAGCTGAAGCTTTCTTT
V gene: TRBV14; J gene: TRBJ1-6; D gene: .; CDR3 length: 15; clone size: .; CDR3 protein: CASSQGKVRGSPLHF; CDR3 DNA: TGTGCCAGCAGCCAAGGCAAAGTGAGGGGTTCACCCCTCCACTTT
V gene: TRBV10-3; J gene: TRBJ1-1; D gene: .; CDR3 length: 12; clone size: .; CDR3 protein: CAIRPGNTEAFF; CDR3 DNA: TGTGCCATCAGACCAGGGAACACTGAAGCTTTCTTT
V gene: TRBV30; J gene: TRBJ2-1; D gene: .; CDR3 length: 12; clone size: few; CDR3 protein: CAWSVSGNEQFF; CDR3 DNA: TGTGCCTGGAGTGTATCGGGCAATGAGCAGTTCTTC
V gene: TRBV20-1; J gene: TRBJ2-7; D gene: .; CDR3 length: 11; clone size: .; CDR3 protein: CSAMTAYEQYF; CDR3 DNA: TGCAGTGCTATGACAGCCTACGAGCAGTACTTC
V gene: TRBV19; J gene: TRBJ2-5; D gene: TRBD2; CDR3 length: 16; clone size: .; CDR3 protein: CASTRRGLVTGETQYF; CDR3 DNA: TGTGCCAGCACCCGGCGGGGACTAGTCACTGGAGAGACCCAGTACTTC
V gene: TRBV4-1; J gene: TRBJ1-5; D gene: .; CDR3 length: 19; clone size: .; CDR3 protein: CASSQDAAGRVYSNQPQHF; CDR3 DNA: TGCGCCAGCAGCCAAGATGCTGCGGGGAGGGTCTATAGCAATCAGCCCCAGCATTTT
V gene: TRBV2; J gene: TRBJ2-3; D gene: .; CDR3 length: 14; clone size: .; CDR3 protein: CASKDRRVGDTQYF; CDR3 DNA: TGTGCCAGCAAAGACAGGCGGGTGGGGGATACGCAGTATTTT
V gene: TRBV4-1; J gene: TRBJ2-4; D gene: .; CDR3 length: 15; clone size: .; CDR3 protein: CASSQRSLSKNIQYF; CDR3 DNA: TGCGCCAGCAGCCAACGGTCGCTCTCCAAAAACATTCAGTACTTC
V gene: TRBV4-1; J gene: TRBJ2-4; D gene: .; CDR3 length: 19; clone size: .; CDR3 protein: CASSQERRTASPNLNIQYF; CDR3 DNA: TGCGCCAGCAGCCAAGAGAGGAGGACAGCGTCACCCAATTTAAACATTCAGTACTTC
V gene: TRBV2; J gene: TRBJ1-5; D gene: TRBD1; CDR3 length: 14; clone size: .; CDR3 protein: CASSGQGSNQPQHF; CDR3 DNA: TGTGCCAGCAGCGGACAGGGGAGCAATCAGCCCCAGCATTTT
V gene: TRBV29-1; J gene: TRBJ2-7; D gene: TRBD1; CDR3 length: 13; clone size: few; CDR3 protein: CSVGGQGALEQYF; CDR3 DNA: TGCAGCGTTGGGGGGCAGGGGGCCCTCGAGCAGTACTTC
V gene: TRBV6-6; J gene: TRBJ1-5; D gene: TRBD1; CDR3 length: 14; clone size: .; CDR3 protein: CASRAGQDNQPQHF; CDR3 DNA: TGTGCCAGCAGGGCGGGACAGGATAATCAGCCCCAGCATTTT